The clone carrying this T cell receptor (beta chain) was counted ten times or more. Its antigen remains unidentified. Breast cancer patients provided tissue from their axillary draining lymph nodes. These data are taken from a study of breast tumors, draining lymph nodes, adjacent tissues. Overall study results and limits: Findings are consistent with lymph node origin and intratumoral expansion of most tumor T cells.

One entry per CDR3 protein, called by TCRdb with MiXCR from the multiplex PCR reads. The table has 190,000 or so distinct CDR3 sequences, approximately 33% seen once. This receptor was obtained from a female donor with breast cancer. Some clones in this sample may be carry-over from other donors' samples. Sequenced: axillary lymph node tissue.

CDR3 amino acids: CASTDREVSYF. CDR3 DNA: TGTGCCAGTACGGACAGGGAAGTGTCGTACTTC. The chain carries TRBV19 and TRBJ2-7, with TRBD1 matching over 8 bases. Germline V gene data show CDR1 as LNHDA and CDR2 as SQIVND (reference sequence). Unmatched junction bases numbered 8, after V lost 7 bases and J lost 12 bases. This CDR3 is 11 amino acids long.